The 24 T cell receptor beta chains reported below all come from one sample, sequenced in a study of blood T cell repertoires in COVID-19. Measured with immunoSEQ multiplex PCR; TCRdb has only the in-frame clones, and not every one. The sample records some 150,000 clones, around 81% being singletons. The sample comprised peripheral blood. These receptors were taken from a woman aged 55-70 years with active or convalescent COVID-19.

The chain employs TRBV27 and TRBJ2-7, with TRBD1 identical over 8 bases. CDR3 size: 13 residues. CDR1 is MNHEY and CDR2 is SMNVEV in the germline V gene (reference sequence). V gave up 5 bases and J gave up 3 bases; unmatched junction bases: 3. The CDR3 DNA is TGTGCCAGCAGTAGGACAGGGAGCTACGAGCAGTACTTC. The encoded protein is CASSRTGSYEQYF.

The rearrangement uses TRBV28 and TRBJ1-2, with a weak D call TRBD1 (6 bases). Germline CDR1 and CDR2: MDHEN and SYDVKM. The CDR3 totals 14 residues. Trimming stripped 7 bases from V and 5 bases from J, with 17 bases between. CDR3 protein: CASTPQGQLYGYTF. CDR3 sequence (DNA): TGTGCCAGCACCCCCCAGGGGCAGCTATATGGCTACACCTTC.

The chain uses TRBV5-1 and TRBJ2-1, with 11 bases aligning to TRBD2. This CDR3 has 16 residues. Per germline, CDR1 SGHRS and CDR2 YFSETQ. V was clipped by 3 bases and J by 3 bases; unmatched bases: 5. The CDR3 DNA is TGCGCCAGCAGCTCGTCCGGGACTAGCGGCTACAATGAGCAGTTCTTC. This codes for CASSSSGTSGYNEQFF.

This rearrangement joins TRBV5-1 to TRBJ1-4, with D possibly matching TRBD1 (6 bases). Germline V gene sequence: CDR1 SGHRS, CDR2 YFSETQ. The CDR3 is 13 residues long. Trimming left V 0 bases short and J 8 bases short, with 8 bases between. The CDR3 bases are TGCGCCAGCAGCTTGGACAGGGCCGAAAAACTGTTTTTT. This codes for CASSLDRAEKLFF.

The chain joins TRBV3-1 (or the pseudogene TRBV3-2) to TRBJ1-2; D may be TRBD1 (6 bases). Deletions cut 1 base from V and 8 bases from J, with 14 bases between. This CDR3 is built from 14 residues. Germline V gene data show CDR1 as LGHDT and CDR2 as YNNKEL (reference sequence). In DNA form, the CDR3 reads TGTGCCAGCAGCCAAGGGCAGGAGACAGGAGGCTACACCTTC. Protein sequence: CASSQGQETGGYTF.

The chain employs TRBV9 and TRBJ2-1; 13 nucleotides match TRBD2. Germline lookup yields CDR1 SGDLS and CDR2 YYNGEE. J was trimmed by 8 bases and V by 1 base; bases with no gene match: 3. CDR3 length: 15 amino acids. The CDR3 protein is CASSVTSGRADEQFF. The DNA of the CDR3 is TGTGCCAGCAGCGTAACTAGCGGGAGGGCCGATGAGCAGTTCTTC.

This chain joins TRBV5-4 and TRBJ2-1; 9 bases line up with TRBD1. This CDR3 is built from 15 residues. Per the germline V gene, CDR1 is SGHNT and CDR2 is YYREEE (reference sequence). V lost 4 bases, J lost 6 bases, and 8 bases stayed unmatched. CDR3 region: CASSVGTGRGNEQFF. The CDR3 nucleotides read TGTGCCAGCAGCGTCGGGACAGGGAGAGGCAATGAGCAGTTCTTC.

The chain joins TRBV30 to TRBJ2-3; 12 bases match TRBD2. The CDR3 runs to 16 residues. Germline V gene sequence: CDR1 GTSNPN, CDR2 SVGIG (reference sequence). The junction had 8 bases not matched to a gene; V was cut back by 3 bases and J by 4 bases. CDR3 protein: CAWSQDLAGGSDTQYF. Here the CDR3 DNA reads TGTGCCTGGAGCCAAGACCTAGCGGGAGGGTCAGATACGCAGTATTTT.

This clone was detected only once. In DNA form, the CDR3 reads TGTGCCACCAGCTACAGGGGAGGCGTCACCCTCCACTTT. Translation gives CATSYRGGVTLHF. The chain is built from TRBV15 and TRBJ1-6; TRBD1 matches 7 bases. Trimming at V came to 5 bases and at J to 14 bases, leaving 9 bases not matched to a gene. The CDR3 covers 13 residues. CDR1 and CDR2 (germline): LNHNV, YYDKDF (reference sequence).

A few counts support this clone. The chain carries TRBV6-2 or TRBV6-3 and TRBJ1-3; 7 bases agree with TRBD1. Germline CDR1 is MNHEY and CDR2 is SVGEGT. Unmatched junction bases numbered 12, after V lost 0 bases and J lost 16 bases. The CDR3 is 14 residues long. The CDR3 sequence: CASSYSGQARSVYF. CDR3 in DNA: TGTGCCAGCAGTTACTCAGGACAGGCTCGCTCGGTGTATTTT.

This clone was observed a handful of times. The V and J genes are TRBV19 and TRBJ1-1, with 8 bases aligning to TRBD1. CDR1 is LNHDA, CDR2 SQIVND, per germline (reference sequence). V lost 5 bases and J lost 3; bases outside the gene matches: 2. The length of the CDR3 is 13 residues. CDR3 residues: CASSLDRDTEAFF. The CDR3 DNA sequence: TGTGCCAGTAGTCTGGACAGGGACACTGAAGCTTTCTTT.

This clone has ten or more counts. J is TRBJ2-2 and V is TRBV2, with 7 bases lining up with TRBD1. This CDR3 spans 15 amino acids. V lost 7 bases and J lost 4; bases outside the gene matches: 9. Germline V lookup: CDR1 SNHLY, CDR2 FYNNEI. For the CDR3, the DNA is TGTGCCAGCAACGGATTAGGGGGCGGCACCGGGGAGCTGTTTTTT. Protein product: CASNGLGGGTGELFF.

The chain couples TRBV3-1 (or the pseudogene TRBV3-2) to TRBJ1-1, with 12 bases fitting TRBD1. The CDR3 totals 12 residues. In germline, CDR1 is LGHDT, CDR2 YNNKEL (reference sequence). The ends lost 7 bases at V and 11 bases at J; junction bases unmatched: 5. CDR3 amino acids: CASTRDRGHAFF. Here the CDR3 DNA reads TGTGCCAGCACCCGGGACAGGGGGCATGCTTTCTTT.

This clone was found a few times. The rearrangement links TRBV2 to TRBJ1-5; D gene unclear. The CDR3 extends over 14 amino acids. Germline V gene data show CDR1 as SNHLY and CDR2 as FYNNEI. Trimming cost V 0 bases and J 8 bases, with 11 bases left between them. The CDR3 DNA reads as TGTGCCAGCAGTGAAGCGGAGTTACCAAAGCCCCAGCATTTT. This sequence encodes CASSEAELPKPQHF.

The chain recombines TRBV19 with TRBJ2-4; 7 nucleotides line up with TRBD1. Germline CDR1 LNHDA, CDR2 SQIVND (reference sequence). The length of the CDR3 is 16 residues. V dropped 5 bases and J dropped 0; count of bases not matched to a gene: 7. The CDR3 spells CASSVGTALAKNIQYF. DNA for the CDR3: TGTGCCAGTAGTGTTGGGACAGCGCTAGCCAAAAACATTCAGTACTTC.

This clone was seen once. This chain connects TRBV5-1 to TRBJ2-5; D uncertain. Germline CDR1 and CDR2: SGHRS and YFSETQ. V lost 0 bases and J 2 bases, leaving 8 bases between the germline ends. The CDR3 covers 14 residues. The CDR3 sequence: CASSLGSQQETQYF. The DNA for the CDR3 is TGCGCCAGCAGCTTGGGTTCGCAGCAAGAGACCCAGTACTTC.

This rearrangement joins TRBV29-1 to TRBJ2-7; possible D gene TRBD2, 5 bases. Germline-derived CDR1 and CDR2 are SQVTM and ANQGSEA. V shed 3 bases and J shed 3 bases, with 12 bases lying between them. This CDR3 comprises 13 residues. The CDR3 loop is CSVDERAGYEQYF. In nucleotides, the CDR3 is TGCAGCGTTGACGAGAGGGCCGGCTACGAGCAGTACTTC.

The rearrangement uses TRBV4-1 and TRBJ1-1; unclear D gene. This CDR3 contains 15 residues. With 4 bases removed from V and 3 bases from J, the gap between germline ends came to 15 bases. Germline CDR1 and CDR2: MGHRA and YSYEKL. CDR3 bases: TGCGCCAGCAGCCCTCGGACCAGGACTCACACTGAAGCTTTCTTT. It specifies CASSPRTRTHTEAFF.

Only a few counts were recorded for this clone. CDR3 nucleotide sequence: TGTGCCAGCTCCCACACCGCCGATTTAGAAAAACTGTTTTTT. Amino acid sequence: CASSHTADLEKLFF. The chain carries TRBV18 and TRBJ1-4, with D unclear. The CDR3 totals 14 residues. Trimming stripped 6 bases from V and 8 bases from J, with 16 bases between. Germline V CDR1 and CDR2: KGHSH, LQKENI.

In its sample, this clone was seen a few times. The gene calls are TRBV5-1 and TRBJ1-1, with a tentative D call TRBD1 (6 bases). The V gene lost 7 bases and the J gene lost 3 bases, with 19 bases spanning the gap. This CDR3 spans 15 amino acids. Germline values: CDR1 SGHRS, CDR2 YFSETQ. For the CDR3, the DNA is TGCGCCAGCCAAGCAGGGGCCCCGCGATACACTGAAGCTTTCTTT. Encoded protein: CASQAGAPRYTEAFF.

The rearrangement links TRBV7-9 to TRBJ1-3; D uncertain. V was cut by 2 bases and J by 1 base, with 12 bases left in between. This CDR3 region has 16 residues. Germline V gives CDR1 SEHNR, CDR2 FQNEAQ (reference sequence). In nucleotides, the CDR3 is TGTGCCAGCAGCTTACGGATTCAGGCATCTGGAAACACCATATATTTT. Residues: CASSLRIQASGNTIYF.

This clone was observed once. This sequence joins TRBV11-2 and TRBJ1-1; a possible D gene is TRBD1 (5 bases). The CDR3 has 14 residues. The germline CDR1 and CDR2 sequences are SGHAT and FQNNGV. The ends were cut back, 4 bases at V and 1 base at J, with 10 bases in the middle. The CDR3 loop reads CASSSRQGNTEAFF. Written as DNA, the CDR3 is TGTGCCAGCAGCTCCCGGCAGGGGAACACTGAAGCTTTCTTT.

The chain has TRBV3-1 (or the pseudogene TRBV3-2) and TRBJ2-1, with 8 bases matching TRBD2. The ends lost 4 bases at V and 8 bases at J; junction bases unmatched: 13. The germline gives CDR1 LGHDT, CDR2 YNNKEL (reference sequence). The CDR3 loop spans 16 amino acids. The CDR3 sequence is CASSRRTGGARDEQFF. The DNA for the CDR3 is TGTGCCAGCAGCCGCCGTACGGGGGGGGCCCGGGATGAGCAGTTCTTC.

The CDR3 DNA follows: TGTGCCAGCAGCTCCCTGGGGGGTACTGAAGCTTTCTTT. Translated: CASSSLGGTEAFF. This chain connects TRBV7-9 to TRBJ1-1, with D possibly TRBD1 on 5 matching bases. This CDR3 has 13 amino acids. V dropped 4 bases and J dropped 5 bases, with 11 bases sitting between them. Per germline, CDR1 SEHNR and CDR2 FQNEAQ (reference sequence).